This is a list of T cell receptor beta chains from one sample in a study of beta chain features in type 1 diabetes. Produced via immunoSEQ multiplex PCR; TCRdb's table is partial and in-frame only. Of roughly 700,000 clones listed, about an eighth are singletons. Sequenced: naive CD4+ T cells from blood. The receptor set was obtained from a man aged 18 to 30 with type 1 diabetes. Both conserved end residues are part of each CDR3. The D gene is left open where the match is weak. Only some rows state a clone size, as once, few, many or a class for expanded clones.

D gene	V gene	J gene	clone size	CDR3 protein	CDR3 DNA
NA	TRBV11-3	TRBJ2-2	few	CASSLDPGVPTGELFF	TGTGCCAGCAGCTTAGATCCTGGGGTCCCCACCGGGGAGCTGTTTTTT
TRBD1	TRBV30	TRBJ1-1	NA	CAWSGGDRLNTEAFF	TGTGCCTGGAGTGGGGGGGACAGACTGAACACTGAAGCTTTCTTT
NA	TRBV4-2	TRBJ2-3	NA	CASSQVPGDTQYF	TGTGCCAGCAGCCAAGTTCCTGGTGATACGCAGTATTTT
TRBD1	TRBV5-1	TRBJ2-7	NA	CASSFDRGYEQYF	TGCGCCAGCAGCTTTGACAGGGGCTACGAGCAGTACTTC
TRBD1	TRBV6-1	TRBJ2-2	NA	CASDLRQGSTGELFF	TGTGCCAGCGACCTCCGACAGGGTAGCACCGGGGAGCTGTTTTTT
NA	TRBV10-3	TRBJ2-7	few	CAISFRENSYEQYF	TGTGCCATCAGTTTCAGGGAAAACTCCTACGAGCAGTACTTC
NA	TRBV10-3	TRBJ1-5	NA	CAIRLSGAQPQHF	TGTGCCATCCGGCTATCTGGGGCCCAGCCCCAGCATTTT
NA	TRBV28	TRBJ1-4	NA	CASRSRLGEKLFF	TGTGCCAGCAGATCGAGGCTTGGGGAAAAACTGTTTTTT
NA	TRBV5-5	TRBJ2-7	few	CASSLSSYEQYF	TGTGCCAGCAGCTTGAGCTCCTACGAGCAGTACTTC
NA	TRBV30	TRBJ1-6	NA	CAWSVTIESPLHF	TGTGCCTGGAGCGTGACAATTGAGTCACCCCTCCACTTT
NA	TRBV2	TRBJ2-7	few	CASGSRQTYEQYF	TGTGCCAGCGGGAGCAGACAGACCTACGAGCAGTACTTC
TRBD2	TRBV7-9	TRBJ2-1	NA	CASSPLVSGGYNEQFF	TGTGCCAGCAGCCCACTCGTTAGCGGGGGTTACAATGAGCAGTTCTTC
NA	TRBV6-5	TRBJ2-7	few	CASEETGTHEQYF	TGTGCCAGCGAGGAAACAGGGACCCACGAGCAGTACTTC
NA	TRBV16	TRBJ1-2	NA	CASSPSSRSEGYTF	TGTGCCAGCAGCCCCTCATCCCGAAGTGAGGGCTACACCTTC
TRBD2	TRBV10-3	TRBJ2-3	few	CAISPAGASTDTQYF	TGTGCCATCAGCCCTGCGGGAGCTAGCACAGATACGCAGTATTTT
NA	TRBV2	TRBJ1-6	NA	CASKWNSPLHF	TGTGCCAGCAAATGGAATTCACCCCTCCACTTT
TRBD2	TRBV30	TRBJ2-2	many	CAWSAGLASGELFF	TGTGCCTGGAGCGCTGGACTAGCCTCCGGGGAGCTGTTTTTT
NA	TRBV25-1	TRBJ1-4	few	CASNSNTDATNEKLFF	TGTGCCAGCAACTCGAACACAGATGCAACTAATGAAAAACTGTTTTTT
TRBD1	TRBV4-2	TRBJ1-6	few	CASSPDRTGQTLSPLHF	TGTGCCAGCAGCCCGGATCGTACGGGACAGACCTTGTCTCCCCTCCACTTT
NA	TRBV29-1	TRBJ2-7	NA	CSVELRTRNYEQYF	TGCAGCGTTGAATTGCGGACACGGAACTACGAGCAGTACTTC
TRBD1	TRBV19	TRBJ2-1	few	CASSSGTGSNEQFF	TGTGCCAGTAGCTCCGGGACAGGGAGCAATGAGCAGTTCTTC
NA	TRBV2	TRBJ2-3	few	CASSEAYFTSTDTQYF	TGTGCCAGCAGTGAAGCCTACTTCACTAGCACAGATACGCAGTATTTT
NA	TRBV5-1	TRBJ1-1	NA	CASSLVEGLGGTEAFF	TGCGCCAGCAGCTTGGTAGAGGGATTGGGAGGAACTGAAGCTTTCTTT
NA	TRBV27	TRBJ1-2	few	CASSLSIGNYGYTF	TGTGCCAGCAGTTTATCCATCGGCAACTATGGCTACACCTTC
NA	TRBV28	TRBJ1-2	NA	CASIQGHYGYTF	TGTGCCAGCATTCAGGGTCACTATGGCTACACCTTC
NA	TRBV5-1	TRBJ2-1	few	CASSIQGEVNEQFF	TGCGCCAGCAGCATACAGGGTGAGGTGAATGAGCAGTTCTTC
TRBD1	TRBV30	TRBJ2-7	few	CAWAGGRPSSYEQYF	TGTGCCTGGGCAGGGGGCAGGCCGAGCTCCTACGAGCAGTACTTC
NA	TRBV2	TRBJ1-3	NA	CASSADGHSGNTIYF	TGTGCCAGCAGTGCCGACGGCCACTCTGGAAACACCATATATTTT
NA	TRBV30	TRBJ1-1	NA	CAWSVISGGTEAFF	TGTGCCTGGAGTGTTATATCAGGTGGCACTGAAGCTTTCTTT
TRBD1	TRBV6-5	TRBJ1-6	NA	CASSPRTGRDSPLHF	TGTGCCAGCAGTCCCCGGACAGGTCGTGATTCACCCCTCCACTTT
NA	TRBV11-2	TRBJ1-4	NA	CASSLLGNEKLFF	TGTGCCAGCAGCTTGTTGGGGAATGAAAAACTGTTTTTT
NA	TRBV19	TRBJ2-7	few	CASSTRDFYEQYF	TGTGCCAGTAGTACCCGGGACTTCTACGAGCAGTACTTC
TRBD1	TRBV5-1	TRBJ1-5	few	CASSLGDSNSNQPQHF	TGCGCCAGCAGCTTGGGGGACAGTAATAGCAATCAGCCCCAGCATTTT
NA	TRBV9	TRBJ2-2	NA	CASSVQDSHRELFF	TGTGCCAGCAGCGTTCAGGACTCGCACCGGGAGCTGTTTTTT
NA	TRBV7-6	TRBJ2-1	NA	CAIGTYNEQFF	TGTGCCATCGGGACCTACAATGAGCAGTTCTTC
NA	TRBV6-5	TRBJ2-5	NA	CASRDIWGLQETQYF	TGTGCCAGCAGGGACATTTGGGGCCTCCAAGAGACCCAGTACTTC
NA	TRBV5-1	TRBJ2-5	NA	CASTVGASRVVETQYF	TGCGCCAGCACCGTAGGGGCCTCCCGCGTCGTCGAGACCCAGTACTTC
TRBD1	TRBV19	TRBJ2-4	NA	CASSLNDRALAKNIQYF	TGTGCCAGTAGCCTGAACGACAGGGCGCTAGCCAAAAACATTCAGTACTTC
TRBD2	TRBV4-2	TRBJ2-3	NA	CASKWGGDTDTQYF	TGTGCCAGCAAATGGGGGGGAGACACAGATACGCAGTATTTT
NA	TRBV5-4	TRBJ2-3	few	CASRSAGTLGDTQYF	TGTGCCAGTAGGTCGGCGGGTACCCTGGGAGATACGCAGTATTTT
NA	TRBV7-9	TRBJ1-1	NA	CASSREDSEAFF	TGTGCCAGCAGTCGGGAGGACAGTGAAGCTTTCTTT
TRBD2	TRBV4-1	TRBJ2-1	few	CASSPQAGGPSYNEQFF	TGCGCCAGCAGCCCTCAAGCGGGGGGGCCCTCCTACAATGAGCAGTTCTTC
NA	TRBV29-1	TRBJ2-7	few	CSVQPFGNEQYF	TGCAGCGTCCAGCCATTTGGGAACGAGCAGTACTTC
TRBD2	TRBV30	TRBJ2-3	NA	CAWSVGRSGGLADTQYF	TGTGCCTGGAGTGTAGGCAGGAGCGGGGGGTTAGCAGATACGCAGTATTTT
NA	TRBV4-1	TRBJ1-6	few	CASSPGTVCVRAYNSPLHF	TGCGCCAGCAGCCCGGGGACCGTGTGTGTGAGGGCCTATAATTCACCCCTCCACTTT
NA	TRBV6-5	TRBJ2-5	few	CASRVTGQETQYF	TGTGCCAGCAGAGTAACTGGGCAAGAGACCCAGTACTTC
TRBD2	TRBV30	TRBJ2-3	NA	CAWSWLLAGRTDTQYF	TGTGCCTGGAGTTGGTTACTAGCGGGCCGTACAGATACGCAGTATTTT
NA	TRBV15	TRBJ1-3	NA	CATSRDQGSGNTIYF	TGTGCCACCAGCAGAGATCAAGGCTCTGGAAACACCATATATTTT
TRBD2	TRBV5-1	TRBJ2-5	NA	CASSLGTSGTQETQYF	TGCGCCAGCAGCCTGGGGACTAGCGGTACACAAGAGACCCAGTACTTC
NA	TRBV6-5	TRBJ1-5	NA	CASSPGDYSNQPQHF	TGTGCCAGCAGTCCAGGGGACTATAGCAATCAGCCCCAGCATTTT
TRBD1	TRBV6-1	TRBJ1-3	few	CASSESRDSLLSSGNTIYF	TGTGCCAGCAGTGAGTCCCGGGACAGTCTTCTGAGCTCTGGAAACACCATATATTTT
TRBD1	TRBV5-1	TRBJ2-2	few	CASSPLGQVLTGELFF	TGCGCCAGCAGCCCACTGGGACAGGTCCTCACCGGGGAGCTGTTTTTT
TRBD1	TRBV2	TRBJ1-6	NA	CASSPGQGGSPLHF	TGTGCCAGCAGTCCCGGACAGGGCGGTTCACCCCTCCACTTT